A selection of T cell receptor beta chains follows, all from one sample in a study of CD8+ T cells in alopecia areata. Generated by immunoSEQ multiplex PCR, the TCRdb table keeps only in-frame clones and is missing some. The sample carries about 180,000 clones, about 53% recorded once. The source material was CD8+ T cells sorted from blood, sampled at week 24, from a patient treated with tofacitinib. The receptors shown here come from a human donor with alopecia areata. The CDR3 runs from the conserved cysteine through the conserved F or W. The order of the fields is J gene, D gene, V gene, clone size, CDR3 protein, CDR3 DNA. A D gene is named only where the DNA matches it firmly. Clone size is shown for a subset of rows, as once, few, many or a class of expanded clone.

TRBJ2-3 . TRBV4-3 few CASSQQGRGTDTQYF TGCGCCAGCAGCCAGCAGGGGCGTGGCACAGATACGCAGTATTTT
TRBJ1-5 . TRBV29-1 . CSVPQGRPGNSNQPQHF TGCAGCGTCCCCCAGGGCCGCCCGGGAAATAGCAATCAGCCCCAGCATTTT
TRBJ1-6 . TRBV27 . CASSLLPDSPLHF TGTGCCAGCAGTTTACTGCCGGATTCACCCCTCCACTTT
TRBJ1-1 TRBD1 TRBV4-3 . CASRRTLTGATEAFF TGCGCCAGCAGACGGACTTTAACAGGGGCCACTGAAGCTTTCTTT
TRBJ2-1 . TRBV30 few CAWSVDIGLYNEQFF TGTGCCTGGAGTGTAGACATCGGGTTATACAATGAGCAGTTCTTC
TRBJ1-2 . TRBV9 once CASSDRVNLTGADDYGYTF TGTGCCAGCAGCGACCGAGTTAATCTCACGGGGGCCGATGACTATGGCTACACCTTC
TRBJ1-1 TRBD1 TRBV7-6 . CASSSGTGTHTEAFF TGTGCCAGCAGCTCGGGGACAGGGACCCACACTGAAGCTTTCTTT
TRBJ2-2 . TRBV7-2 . CASSLGYPTGELFF TGTGCCAGCAGCTTAGGGTACCCGACCGGGGAGCTGTTTTTT
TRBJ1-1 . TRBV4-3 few CASSQERAVGGAEAFF TGCGCCAGCAGCCAAGAGAGGGCGGTGGGCGGCGCTGAAGCTTTCTTT
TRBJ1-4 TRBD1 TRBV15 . CATSTGTANEKLFF TGTGCCACCAGCACCGGGACAGCTAATGAAAAACTGTTTTTT
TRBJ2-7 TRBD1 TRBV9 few CASSVGQQGPTYEQYF TGTGCCAGCAGCGTAGGTCAACAGGGGCCAACCTACGAGCAGTACTTC
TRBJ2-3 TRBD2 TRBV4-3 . CASSQDWRETDTQYF TGCGCCAGCAGCCAAGATTGGCGGGAGACAGATACGCAGTATTTT
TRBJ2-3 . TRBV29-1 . CSVPSATGTGGDTQYF TGCAGCGTCCCCTCCGCGACCGGGACCGGAGGGGATACGCAGTATTTT
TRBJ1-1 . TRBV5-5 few CASSLYQSMNTEAFF TGTGCCAGCAGCTTGTATCAAAGCATGAACACTGAAGCTTTCTTT
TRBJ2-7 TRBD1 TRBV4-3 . CASSQEVTGYEQYF TGCGCCAGCAGCCAAGAAGTGACAGGGTACGAGCAGTACTTC
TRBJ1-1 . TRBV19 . CASMGRENTEAFF TGTGCCAGTATGGGACGGGAGAACACTGAAGCTTTCTTT
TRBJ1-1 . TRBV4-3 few CASSQGTRILGTEAFF TGCGCCAGCAGCCAAGGGACGCGGATTCTTGGGACTGAAGCTTTCTTT
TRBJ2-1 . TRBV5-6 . CASSPRGHEQFF TGTGCCAGCAGCCCTAGGGGCCATGAGCAGTTCTTC
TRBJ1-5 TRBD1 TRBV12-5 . CASGGQGYQPQHF TGTGCTAGTGGGGGACAGGGGTATCAGCCCCAGCATTTT
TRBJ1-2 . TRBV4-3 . CASSQDRLANYGYTF TGCGCCAGCAGCCAAGATAGACTAGCTAACTATGGCTACACCTTC
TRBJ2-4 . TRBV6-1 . CASSELRQTAKNIQYF TGTGCCAGCAGTGAATTACGACAGACGGCCAAAAACATTCAGTACTTC
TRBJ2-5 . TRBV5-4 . CASSLFYGEEIQYF TGTGCCAGCAGCTTGTTTTATGGGGAAGAGATCCAGTACTTC
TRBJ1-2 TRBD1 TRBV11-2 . CASSLDFGMDREYGYTF TGTGCCAGCAGCTTAGATTTTGGGATGGACAGGGAATATGGCTACACCTTC
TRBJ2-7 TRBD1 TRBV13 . CASSRAGQGYYEQYF TGTGCCAGCAGCCGAGCGGGACAGGGATACTACGAGCAGTACTTC
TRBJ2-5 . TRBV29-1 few CSVEAGSGETQYF TGCAGCGTTGAGGCGGGGAGTGGGGAGACCCAGTACTTC
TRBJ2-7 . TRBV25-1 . CASSEGRGNEQYF TGTGCCAGCAGTGAAGGCAGGGGAAACGAGCAGTACTTC
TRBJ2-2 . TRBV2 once CASSEEGGRNTGELFF TGTGCCAGCAGTGAAGAGGGGGGGCGTAACACCGGGGAGCTGTTTTTT
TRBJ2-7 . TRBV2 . CASTGQKGEQYF TGTGCCAGCACCGGACAGAAGGGCGAGCAGTACTTC
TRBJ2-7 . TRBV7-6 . CASSPTGAGEQYF TGTGCCAGCAGCCCCACTGGAGCGGGCGAGCAGTACTTC
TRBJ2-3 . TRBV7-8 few CASSLTRPELDTQYF TGTGCCAGCAGCTTAACTAGGCCCGAATTGGATACGCAGTATTTT
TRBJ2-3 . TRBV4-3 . CASSQAEGDTQYF TGCGCCAGCAGCCAAGCTGAAGGAGATACGCAGTATTTT
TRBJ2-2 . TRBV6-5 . CASSYSTGGNTGELFF TGTGCCAGCAGTTACTCGACCGGTGGGAACACCGGGGAGCTGTTTTTT
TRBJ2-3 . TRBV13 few CASSSRDRIFTDTQYF TGTGCCAGCAGCTCTAGGGATCGCATCTTCACAGATACGCAGTATTTT
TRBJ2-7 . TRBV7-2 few CASSLAGQREQYF TGTGCCAGCAGCTTAGCCGGACAGCGCGAGCAGTACTTC